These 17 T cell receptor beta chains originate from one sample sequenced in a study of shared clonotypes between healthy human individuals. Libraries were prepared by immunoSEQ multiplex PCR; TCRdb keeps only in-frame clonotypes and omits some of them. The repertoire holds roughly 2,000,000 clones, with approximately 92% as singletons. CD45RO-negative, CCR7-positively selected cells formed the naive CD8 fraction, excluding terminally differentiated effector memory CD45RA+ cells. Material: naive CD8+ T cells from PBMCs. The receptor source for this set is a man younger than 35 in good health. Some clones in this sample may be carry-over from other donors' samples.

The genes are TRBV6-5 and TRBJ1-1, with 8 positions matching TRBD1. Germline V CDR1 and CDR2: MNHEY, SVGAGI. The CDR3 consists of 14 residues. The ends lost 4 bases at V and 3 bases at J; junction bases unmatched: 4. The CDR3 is CASSSGQGHTEAFF. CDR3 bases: TGTGCCAGCAGTTCAGGACAGGGCCACACTGAAGCTTTCTTT.

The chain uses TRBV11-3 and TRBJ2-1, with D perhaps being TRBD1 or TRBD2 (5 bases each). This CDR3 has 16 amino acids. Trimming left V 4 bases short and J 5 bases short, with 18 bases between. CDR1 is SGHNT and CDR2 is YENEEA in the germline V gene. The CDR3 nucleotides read TGTGCCAGCAGCTCGGGACCCCCAAGGGAAAACAATGAGCAGTTCTTC. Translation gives CASSSGPPRENNEQFF.

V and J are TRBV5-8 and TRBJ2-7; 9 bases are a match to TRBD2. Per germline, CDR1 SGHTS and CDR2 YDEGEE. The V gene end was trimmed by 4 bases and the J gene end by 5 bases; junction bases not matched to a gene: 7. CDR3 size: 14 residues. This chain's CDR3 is CASSHLAGEHEQYF. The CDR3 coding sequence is TGTGCCAGCAGCCACTTAGCGGGGGAGCACGAGCAGTACTTC.

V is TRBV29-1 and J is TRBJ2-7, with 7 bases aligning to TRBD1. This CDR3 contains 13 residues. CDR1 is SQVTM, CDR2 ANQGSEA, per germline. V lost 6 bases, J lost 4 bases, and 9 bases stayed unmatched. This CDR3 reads CSVTGTEIYEQYF. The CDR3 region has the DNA TGCAGCGTGACCGGGACAGAGATTTACGAGCAGTACTTC.

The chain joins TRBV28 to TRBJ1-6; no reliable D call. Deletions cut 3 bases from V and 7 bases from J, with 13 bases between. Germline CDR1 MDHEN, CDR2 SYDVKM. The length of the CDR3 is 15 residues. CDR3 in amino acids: CASSLDRGSNSPLHF. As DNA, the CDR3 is TGTGCCAGCAGTTTGGATCGGGGAAGCAATTCACCCCTCCACTTT.

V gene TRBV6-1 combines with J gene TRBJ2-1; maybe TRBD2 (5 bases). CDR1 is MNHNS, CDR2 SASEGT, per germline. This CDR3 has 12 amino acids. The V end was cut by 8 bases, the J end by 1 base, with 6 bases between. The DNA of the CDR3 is TGTGCCAGCGGGAGATCCTACAATGAGCAGTTCTTC. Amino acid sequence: CASGRSYNEQFF.

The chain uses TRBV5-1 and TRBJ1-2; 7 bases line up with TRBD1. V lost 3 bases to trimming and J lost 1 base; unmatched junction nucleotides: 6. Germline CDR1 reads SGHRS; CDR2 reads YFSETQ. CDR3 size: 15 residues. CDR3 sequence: CASSSAGTVNYGYTF. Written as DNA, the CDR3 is TGCGCCAGCAGCTCCGCCGGGACAGTTAACTATGGCTACACCTTC. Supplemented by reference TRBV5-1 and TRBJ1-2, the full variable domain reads KAGVTQTPRYLIKTRGQQVTLSCSPISGHRSVSWYQQTPGQGLQFLFEYFSETQRNKGNFPGRFSGRQFSNSRSEMNVSTLELGDSALYLCASSSAGTVNYGYTFGSGTRLTVV.

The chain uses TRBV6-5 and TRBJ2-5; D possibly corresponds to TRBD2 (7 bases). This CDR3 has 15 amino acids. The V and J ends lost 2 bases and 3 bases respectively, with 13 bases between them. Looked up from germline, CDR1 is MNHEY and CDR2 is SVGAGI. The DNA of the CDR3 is TGTGCCAGCAGTTACCAGGGAGGGGGGGAAGAGACCCAGTACTTC. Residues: CASSYQGGGEETQYF.

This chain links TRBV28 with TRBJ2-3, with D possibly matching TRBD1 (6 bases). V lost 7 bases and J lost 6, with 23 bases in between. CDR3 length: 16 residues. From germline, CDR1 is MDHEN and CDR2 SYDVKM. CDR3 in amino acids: CASNPWAEGVGDTQYF. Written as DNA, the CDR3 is TGTGCCAGCAACCCTTGGGCAGAGGGGGTGGGGGATACGCAGTATTTT.

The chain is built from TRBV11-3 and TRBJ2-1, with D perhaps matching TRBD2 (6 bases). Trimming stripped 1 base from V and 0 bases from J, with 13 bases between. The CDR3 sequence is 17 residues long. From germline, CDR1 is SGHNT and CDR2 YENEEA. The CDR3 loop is CASSLGPSASSYNEQFF. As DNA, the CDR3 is TGTGCCAGCAGCTTAGGCCCTAGCGCGAGCTCCTACAATGAGCAGTTCTTC. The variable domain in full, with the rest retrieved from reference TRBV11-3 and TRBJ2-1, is EAGVVQSPRYKIIEKKQPVAFWCNPISGHNTLYWYLQNLGQGPELLIRYENEEAVDDSQLPKDRFSAERLKGVDSTLKIQPAELGDSAVYLCASSLGPSASSYNEQFFGPGTRLTVL.

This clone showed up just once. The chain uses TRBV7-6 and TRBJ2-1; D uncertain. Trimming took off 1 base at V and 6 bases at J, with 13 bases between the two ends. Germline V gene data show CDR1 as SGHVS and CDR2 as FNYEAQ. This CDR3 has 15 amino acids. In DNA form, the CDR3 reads TGTGCCAGCAGCTTAGGTTGGGCCAGCCCCAATGAGCAGTTCTTC. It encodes CASSLGWASPNEQFF. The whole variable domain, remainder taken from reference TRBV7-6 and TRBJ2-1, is GAGVSQSPRYKVTKRGQDVALRCDPISGHVSLYWYRQALGQGPEFLTYFNYEAQQDKSGLPNDRFSAERPEGSISTLTIQRTEQRDSAMYRCASSLGWASPNEQFFGPGTRLTVL.

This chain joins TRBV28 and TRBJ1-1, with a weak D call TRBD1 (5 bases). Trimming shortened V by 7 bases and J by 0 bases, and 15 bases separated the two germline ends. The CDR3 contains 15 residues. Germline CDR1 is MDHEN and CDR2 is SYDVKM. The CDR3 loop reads CASTTKGFMNTEAFF. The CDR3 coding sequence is TGTGCCAGCACGACTAAGGGGTTCATGAACACTGAAGCTTTCTTT.

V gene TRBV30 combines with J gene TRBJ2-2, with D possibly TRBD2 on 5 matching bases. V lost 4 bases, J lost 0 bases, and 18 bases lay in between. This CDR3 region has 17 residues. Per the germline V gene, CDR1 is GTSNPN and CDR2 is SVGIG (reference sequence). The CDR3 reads CAWIYPREGPNTGELFF. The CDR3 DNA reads TGTGCCTGGATCTACCCCCGGGAAGGGCCGAACACCGGGGAGCTGTTTTTT.

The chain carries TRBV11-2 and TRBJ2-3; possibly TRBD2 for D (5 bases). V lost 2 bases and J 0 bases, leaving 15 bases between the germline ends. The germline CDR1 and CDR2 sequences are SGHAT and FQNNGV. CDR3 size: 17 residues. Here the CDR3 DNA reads TGTGCCAGCAGCTTATCGGTACCTCTAGCAAGCACAGATACGCAGTATTTT. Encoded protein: CASSLSVPLASTDTQYF.

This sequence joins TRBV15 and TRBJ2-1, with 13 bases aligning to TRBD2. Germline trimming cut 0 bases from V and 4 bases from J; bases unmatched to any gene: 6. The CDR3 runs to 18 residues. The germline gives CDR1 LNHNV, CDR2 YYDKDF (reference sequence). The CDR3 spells CATSRDRTSGSLYNEQFF. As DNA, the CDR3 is TGTGCCACCAGCAGAGATAGGACTAGCGGGAGCTTGTACAATGAGCAGTTCTTC.

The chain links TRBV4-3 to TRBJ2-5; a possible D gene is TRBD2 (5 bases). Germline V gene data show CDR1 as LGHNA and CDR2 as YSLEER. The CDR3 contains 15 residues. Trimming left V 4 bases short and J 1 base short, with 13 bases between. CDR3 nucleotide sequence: TGCGCCAGCAGCCCGCGGGTGCAGGTCCAAGAGACCCAGTACTTC. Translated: CASSPRVQVQETQYF.

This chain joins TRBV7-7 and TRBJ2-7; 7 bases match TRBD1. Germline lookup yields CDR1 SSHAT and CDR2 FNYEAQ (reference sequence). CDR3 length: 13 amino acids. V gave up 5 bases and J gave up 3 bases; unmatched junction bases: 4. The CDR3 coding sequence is TGTGCCAGCAGCCCGGGGACAGACTACGAGCAGTACTTC. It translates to CASSPGTDYEQYF.